The source of this TCR beta chain is a study of beta chain features in type 1 diabetes. Study-level background: Healthy donors and patients showed comparable age, gender and cell yields.

The junction had 7 bases not matched to a gene; V was cut back by 4 bases and J by 4 bases. This CDR3 is built from 16 residues. CDR1 and CDR2 (germline): MGHRA, YSYEKL. As regards this clone: Its antigen is undetermined.

The whole isolated RNA underwent reverse transcription, so sequencing captured expressed TCRB transcripts. Sequencing was performed with immunoSEQ multiplex PCR; in TCRdb, only in-frame clones are kept and a portion is missing. In the table there are about 180,000 clones, 10% to 15% of which are singletons. Study-level results: Individuals with type 1 diabetes displayed fewer insertions and more deletions at VDJ junctions.

The clonotype comes from a woman under 30 in good health. Input material: central memory CD4+ T cells from blood. The chain recombines TRBV4-1 with TRBJ2-5, with 12 positions matching TRBD1. As DNA, the CDR3 is TGCGCCAGCAGCCCAGGGGGGACAGGGGGCGGAGAGACCCAGTACTTC. This encodes CASSPGGTGGGETQYF.